This TCR beta chain was retrieved from a study of blood T cell repertoires in COVID-19. Study context: Samples representing acute and convalescent COVID-19 were sourced from the United States, Italy and Spain. T cells, B-cell-depleted T cells, or PBMCs supplied cDNA or gDNA.

The CDR3 has 13 residues. CDR1 is SGHNT and CDR2 is YYREEE in the germline V gene (reference sequence). V lost 4 bases, J lost 2 bases, and 10 bases lay in between. In the authors' methods: Amplification with reference gene primers provided the estimates of nucleated cell counts. Produced via immunoSEQ multiplex PCR; TCRdb's table is partial and in-frame only. D and trimming come from the DNA, and the V and J calls and clone size come from that table. This sample has about 84,000 clones, with 90% to 95% found just once. The chain is built from TRBV5-4 and TRBJ2-7, with a tentative D call TRBD2 (5 bases). The specimen was peripheral blood. The source is a human donor with active COVID-19. The donor label of this sample is uncertain. Here the CDR3 reads CASSPGLTYEQYF. The CDR3 coding sequence is TGTGCCAGCAGCCCCGGACTCACCTACGAGCAGTACTTC.